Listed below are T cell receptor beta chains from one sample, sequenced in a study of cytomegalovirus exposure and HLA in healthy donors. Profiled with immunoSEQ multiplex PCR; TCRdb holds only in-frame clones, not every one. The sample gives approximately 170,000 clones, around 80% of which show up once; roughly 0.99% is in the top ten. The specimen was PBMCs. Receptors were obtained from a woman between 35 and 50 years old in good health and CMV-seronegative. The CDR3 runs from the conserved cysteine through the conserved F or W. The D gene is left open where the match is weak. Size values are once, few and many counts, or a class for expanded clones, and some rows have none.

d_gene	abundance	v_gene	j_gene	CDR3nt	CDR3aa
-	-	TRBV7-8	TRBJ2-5	TGTGCCAGCAGCTTCAGGACAGACCAAGAGACCCAGTACTTC	CASSFRTDQETQYF
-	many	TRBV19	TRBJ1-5	TGTGCCAGTTCAGACAGATACTATCAGCCCCAGCATTTT	CASSDRYYQPQHF
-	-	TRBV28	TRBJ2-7	TGTGCCAGCAGTTTTAGGGGGCGGGGAAACGAGCAGTACTTC	CASSFRGRGNEQYF
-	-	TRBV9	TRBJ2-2	TGTGCCAGCGGGCGGGCCGGGGAGCTGTTTTTT	CASGRAGELFF
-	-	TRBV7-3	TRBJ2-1	TGTGCCAGCAGCTTACAGGGCTCCTACAATGAGCAGTTCTTC	CASSLQGSYNEQFF
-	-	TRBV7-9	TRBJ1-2	TGTGCCAGCAGGACAGCAGCTGCCCAGGAAGGCTACACCTTC	CASRTAAAQEGYTF
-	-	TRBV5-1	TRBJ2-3	TGCGCCAGCAGCTTCCTAGGAGGGAGCACAGATACGCAGTATTTT	CASSFLGGSTDTQYF
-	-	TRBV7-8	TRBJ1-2	TGTGCCAGCAGCTTAGCGCAGGACTATGGCTACACCTTC	CASSLAQDYGYTF
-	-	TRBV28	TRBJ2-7	TGTGCCAGCAGTTCGTCCTACGAGCAGTACTTC	CASSSSYEQYF
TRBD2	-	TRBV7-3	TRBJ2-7	TGTGCCAGCAGCTCCGGACTAGCGGGGACCTACGAGCAGTACTTC	CASSSGLAGTYEQYF
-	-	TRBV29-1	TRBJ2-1	TGCAGCGTTCCCATGGGGGGCAATGAGCAGTTCTTC	CSVPMGGNEQFF
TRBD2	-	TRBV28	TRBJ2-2	TGTGCCAGCAGGGGGGAGGGGAGGGCCGGCGGGGAGCTGTTTTTT	CASRGEGRAGGELFF
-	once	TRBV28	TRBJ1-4	TGTGCCAGCAGCCCGGGGCGGCGGGGGGATAGACTACTGTTTTTT	CASSPGRRGDRLLFF
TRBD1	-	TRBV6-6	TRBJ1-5	TGTGCCAGCAGGGGACAGGGGGGGTTCAATCAGCCCCAGCATTTT	CASRGQGGFNQPQHF
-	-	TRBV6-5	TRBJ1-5	TGTGCCAGCAGTTATGACAGGAATCAGCCCCAGCATTTT	CASSYDRNQPQHF
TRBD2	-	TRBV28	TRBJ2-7	TGTGCCAGCAGTACCACGCGGGGGAGCTCCTACGAGCAGTACTTC	CASSTTRGSSYEQYF
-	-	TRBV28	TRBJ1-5	TGTGCCAGCAGACCTATCGGGGGACAGCCCCAGCATTTT	CASRPIGGQPQHF
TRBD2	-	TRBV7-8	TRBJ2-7	TGTGCCAGCAGCTTAGGGGGGCTAGCGGGTCCCTCCTACGAGCAGTACTTC	CASSLGGLAGPSYEQYF
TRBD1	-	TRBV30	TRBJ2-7	TGTGCCTGGAGTGTACGGGGGACAGGGGGACCCTACGAGCAGTACTTC	CAWSVRGTGGPYEQYF
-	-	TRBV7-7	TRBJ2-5	TGTGCTAGCAGCCCGGAAGAGGGAGCCCAGTACTTC	CASSPEEGAQYF
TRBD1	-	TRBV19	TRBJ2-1	TGTGCCAGTAGTATTCAGATACAGGGGAATGAGCAGTTCTTC	CASSIQIQGNEQFF
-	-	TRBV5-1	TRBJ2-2	TGCGCCAGCAGCTTGGTCCAGGGAAACACCGGGGAGCTGTTTTTT	CASSLVQGNTGELFF
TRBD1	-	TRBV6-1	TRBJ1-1	TGTGCCAGCAGTGAACATCAGGGGGAGAAAGCTTTCTTT	CASSEHQGEKAFF
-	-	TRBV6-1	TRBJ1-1	TGTGCCAGCAGTGCCCCCGGGACTTTGATACAAGCTTTCTTT	CASSAPGTLIQAFF
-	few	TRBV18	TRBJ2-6	TGTGCCAGCTCACCGAGGGTCGCTGGGGCCAACGTCCTGACTTTC	CASSPRVAGANVLTF
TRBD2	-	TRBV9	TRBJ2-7	TGTGCCAGCAGCCCAAATGAGCGGGGGGGCTTCTACGAGCAGTACTTC	CASSPNERGGFYEQYF
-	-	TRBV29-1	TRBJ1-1	TGCAGCGTGCGTATTGAGGGGAACACTGAAGCTTTCTTT	CSVRIEGNTEAFF
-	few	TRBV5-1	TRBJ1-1	TGCGCCAGCAGCTTGGAGGCGGGTAGCACTGAAGCTTTCTTT	CASSLEAGSTEAFF
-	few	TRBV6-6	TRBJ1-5	TGTGCCAGCAGCTACACTTCAGGGAAGCGACAGCCCCAGCATTTT	CASSYTSGKRQPQHF
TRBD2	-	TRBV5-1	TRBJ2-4	TGCGCCAGCAGCCGTAGCGGGAGGGTCGAAAACATTCAGTACTTC	CASSRSGRVENIQYF
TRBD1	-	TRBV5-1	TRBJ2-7	TGCGCCAGCAGCCTCGGGACAGGCCCTAGCGAGCAGTACTTC	CASSLGTGPSEQYF
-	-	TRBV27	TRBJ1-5	TGTGCCAGCAGTTTATGGGGCCCGGAGCAGCCCCAGCATTTT	CASSLWGPEQPQHF
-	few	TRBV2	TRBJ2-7	TGTGCCAGCAGTGAACTTCGACAAAGCTCCTACGAGCAGTACTTC	CASSELRQSSYEQYF
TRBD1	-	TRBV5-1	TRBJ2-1	TGCGCCAGCAGCTTAAGCGCAGGACAGGGGCCCAACAATGAGCAGTTCTTC	CASSLSAGQGPNNEQFF
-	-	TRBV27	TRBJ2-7	TGTGCCAGCAGTTTAGAACCCGAGGTGGGCGAGCAGTACTTC	CASSLEPEVGEQYF
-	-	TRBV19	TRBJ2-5	TGTGCCAGTAGTTCCGTCCCTCAAGAGACCCAGTACTTC	CASSSVPQETQYF
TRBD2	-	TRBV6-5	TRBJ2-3	TGTGCCAGCAGTTACGGAGTACTAGCGGCAGATACGCAGTATTTT	CASSYGVLAADTQYF
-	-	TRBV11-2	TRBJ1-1	TGTGCCAGCAGCTCCCAGATGAACACTGAAGCTTTCTTT	CASSSQMNTEAFF
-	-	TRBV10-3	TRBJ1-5	TGTGCCATCAGTGCTGAGGGAGATAGCAATCAGCCCCAGCATTTT	CAISAEGDSNQPQHF
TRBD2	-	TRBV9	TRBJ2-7	TGTGCCACCAGACTAGCGGGAGGGCTGGGGGAGCAGTACTTC	CATRLAGGLGEQYF
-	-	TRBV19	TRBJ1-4	TGTGCCAGTAGTATGGGGGGGTCGACTAATGAAAAACTGTTTTTT	CASSMGGSTNEKLFF